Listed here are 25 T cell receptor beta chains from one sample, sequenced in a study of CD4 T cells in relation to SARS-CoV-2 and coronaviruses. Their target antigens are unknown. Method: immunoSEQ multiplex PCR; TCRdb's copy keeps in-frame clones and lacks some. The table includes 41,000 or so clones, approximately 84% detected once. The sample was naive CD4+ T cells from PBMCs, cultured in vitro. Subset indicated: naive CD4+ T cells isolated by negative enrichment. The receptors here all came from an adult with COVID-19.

This CDR3 is CAINRSGAGSSTGELFF. Written as DNA, the CDR3 is TGTGCCATCAATCGTTCTGGGGCGGGGTCGAGCACCGGGGAGCTGTTTTTT. The chain combines TRBV10-3 with TRBJ2-2, with a weak D call TRBD2 (6 bases). Germline values: CDR1 ENHRY, CDR2 SYGVKD. This CDR3 has 17 amino acids. V lost 7 bases and J 4 bases, leaving 22 bases between the germline ends.

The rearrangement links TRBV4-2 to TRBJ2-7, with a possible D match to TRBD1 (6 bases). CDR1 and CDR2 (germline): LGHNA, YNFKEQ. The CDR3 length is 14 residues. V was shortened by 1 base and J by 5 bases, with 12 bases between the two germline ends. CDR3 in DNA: TGTGCCAGCAGCCAAGCAGGGGATTACGACGAGCAGTACTTC. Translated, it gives CASSQAGDYDEQYF.

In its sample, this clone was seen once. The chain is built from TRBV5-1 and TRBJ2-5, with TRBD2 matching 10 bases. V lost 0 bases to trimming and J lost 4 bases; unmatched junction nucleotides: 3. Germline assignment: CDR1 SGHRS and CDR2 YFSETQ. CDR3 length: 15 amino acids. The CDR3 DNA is TGCGCCAGCAGCTTGGCGTTAGCGGGAGGAGAGACCCAGTACTTC. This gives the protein CASSLALAGGETQYF.

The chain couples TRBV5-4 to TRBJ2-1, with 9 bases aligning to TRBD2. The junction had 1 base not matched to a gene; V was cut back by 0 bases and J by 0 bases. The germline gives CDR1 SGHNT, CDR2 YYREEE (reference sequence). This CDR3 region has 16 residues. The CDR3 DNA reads TGTGCCAGCAGCTTGGGACTAGCGGCCTCCTACAATGAGCAGTTCTTC. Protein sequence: CASSLGLAASYNEQFF.

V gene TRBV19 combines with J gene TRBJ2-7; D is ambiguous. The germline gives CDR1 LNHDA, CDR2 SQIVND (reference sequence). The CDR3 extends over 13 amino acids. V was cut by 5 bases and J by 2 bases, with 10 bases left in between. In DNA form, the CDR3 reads TGTGCCAGTAGTTCCCAGGAACCCTACGAGCAGTACTTC. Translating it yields CASSSQEPYEQYF. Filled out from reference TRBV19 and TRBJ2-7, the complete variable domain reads DGGITQSPKYLFRKEGQNVTLSCEQNLNHDAMYWYRQDPGQGLRLIYYSQIVNDFQKGDIAEGYSVSREKKESFPLTVTSAQKNPTAFYLCASSSQEPYEQYFGPGTRLTVT.

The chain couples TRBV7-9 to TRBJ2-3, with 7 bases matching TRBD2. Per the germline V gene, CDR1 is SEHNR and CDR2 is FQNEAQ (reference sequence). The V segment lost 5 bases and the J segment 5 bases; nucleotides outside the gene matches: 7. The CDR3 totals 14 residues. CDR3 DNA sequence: TGTGCCAGCAGCCCGGGACGCGGGGGAGATACGCAGTATTTT. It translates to CASSPGRGGDTQYF. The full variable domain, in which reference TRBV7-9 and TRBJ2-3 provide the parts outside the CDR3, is DTGVSQNPRHKITKRGQNVTFRCDPISEHNRLYWYRQTLGQGPEFLTYFQNEAQLEKSRLLSDRFSAERPKGSFSTLEIQRTEQGDSAMYLCASSPGRGGDTQYFGPGTRLTVL.

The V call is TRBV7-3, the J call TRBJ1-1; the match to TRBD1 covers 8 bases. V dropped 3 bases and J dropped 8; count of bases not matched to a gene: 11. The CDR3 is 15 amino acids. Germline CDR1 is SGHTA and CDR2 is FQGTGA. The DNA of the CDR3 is TGTGCCAGCAGCTTGGGTGCCGGGACAGGAGTCGAAGCTTTCTTT. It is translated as CASSLGAGTGVEAFF.

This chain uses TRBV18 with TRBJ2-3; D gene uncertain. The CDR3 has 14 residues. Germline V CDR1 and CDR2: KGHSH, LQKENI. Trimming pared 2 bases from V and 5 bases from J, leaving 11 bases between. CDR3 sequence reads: CASSPGVERDTQYF. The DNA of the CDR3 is TGTGCCAGCTCACCAGGGGTCGAGCGAGATACGCAGTATTTT.

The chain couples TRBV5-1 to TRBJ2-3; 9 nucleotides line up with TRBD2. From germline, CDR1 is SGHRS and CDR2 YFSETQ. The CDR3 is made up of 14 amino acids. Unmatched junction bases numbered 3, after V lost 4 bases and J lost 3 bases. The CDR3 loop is CASSVSGRTDTQYF. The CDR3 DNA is TGCGCCAGCAGCGTTAGCGGGAGAACAGATACGCAGTATTTT.

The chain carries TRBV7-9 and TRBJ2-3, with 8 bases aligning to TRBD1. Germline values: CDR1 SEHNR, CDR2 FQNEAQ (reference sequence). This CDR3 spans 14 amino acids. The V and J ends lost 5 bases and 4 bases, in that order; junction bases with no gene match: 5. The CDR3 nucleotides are TGTGCCAGCAGCACGGACAGGGCTGCAGATACGCAGTATTTT. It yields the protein CASSTDRAADTQYF.

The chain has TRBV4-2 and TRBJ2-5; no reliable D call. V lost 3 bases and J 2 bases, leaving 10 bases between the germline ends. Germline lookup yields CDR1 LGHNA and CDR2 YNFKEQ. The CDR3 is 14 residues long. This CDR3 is CASSQGLEQETQYF. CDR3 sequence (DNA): TGTGCCAGCAGCCAGGGCCTTGAACAAGAGACCCAGTACTTC.

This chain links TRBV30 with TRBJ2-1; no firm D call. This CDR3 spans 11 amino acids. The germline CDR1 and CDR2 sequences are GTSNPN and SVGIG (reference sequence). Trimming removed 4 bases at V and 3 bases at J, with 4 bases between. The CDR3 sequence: CAWTFYNEQFF. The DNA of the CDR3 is TGTGCCTGGACTTTCTACAATGAGCAGTTCTTC.

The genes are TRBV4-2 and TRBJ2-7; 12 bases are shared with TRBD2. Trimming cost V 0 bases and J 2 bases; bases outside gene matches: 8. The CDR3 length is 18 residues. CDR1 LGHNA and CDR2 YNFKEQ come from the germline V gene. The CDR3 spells CASSQDETSGSTTYEQYF. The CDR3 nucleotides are TGTGCCAGCAGCCAAGATGAGACTAGCGGGAGTACCACCTACGAGCAGTACTTC.

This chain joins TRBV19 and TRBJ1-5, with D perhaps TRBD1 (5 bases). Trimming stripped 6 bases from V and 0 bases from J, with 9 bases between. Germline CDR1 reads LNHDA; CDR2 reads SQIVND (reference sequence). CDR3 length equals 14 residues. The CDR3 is CASRQDTSNQPQHF. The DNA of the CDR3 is TGTGCCAGTAGACAGGACACTAGCAATCAGCCCCAGCATTTT.

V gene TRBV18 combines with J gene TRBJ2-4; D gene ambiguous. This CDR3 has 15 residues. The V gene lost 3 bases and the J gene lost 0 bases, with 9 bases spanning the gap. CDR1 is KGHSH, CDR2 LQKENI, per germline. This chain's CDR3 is CASSPAPIAKNIQYF. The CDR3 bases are TGTGCCAGCTCACCGGCCCCAATAGCCAAAAACATTCAGTACTTC.

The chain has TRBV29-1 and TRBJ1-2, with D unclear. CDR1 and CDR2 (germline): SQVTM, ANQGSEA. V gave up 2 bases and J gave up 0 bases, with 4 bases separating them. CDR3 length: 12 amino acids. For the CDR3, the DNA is TGCAGCGTTGAAACACCTAACTATGGCTACACCTTC. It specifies CSVETPNYGYTF.

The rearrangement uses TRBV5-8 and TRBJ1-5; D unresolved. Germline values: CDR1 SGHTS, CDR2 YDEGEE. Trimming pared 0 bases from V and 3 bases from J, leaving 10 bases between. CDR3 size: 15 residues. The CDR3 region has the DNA TGTGCCAGCAGCTTGGGAAACACGTTCAATCAGCCCCAGCATTTT. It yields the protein CASSLGNTFNQPQHF. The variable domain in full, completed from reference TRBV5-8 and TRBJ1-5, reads EAGVTQSPTHLIKTRGQQATLRCSPISGHTSVYWYQQALGLGLQFLLWYDEGEERNRGNFPPRFSGRQFPNYSSELNVNALELEDSALYLCASSLGNTFNQPQHFGDGTRLSIL.

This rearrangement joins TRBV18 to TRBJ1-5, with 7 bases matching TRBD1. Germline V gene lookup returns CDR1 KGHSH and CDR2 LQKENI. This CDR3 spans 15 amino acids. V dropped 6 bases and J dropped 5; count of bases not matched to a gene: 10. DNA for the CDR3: TGTGCCAGCTCGGTGACAGGGAACCAGGATCAGCCCCAGCATTTT. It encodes CASSVTGNQDQPQHF.

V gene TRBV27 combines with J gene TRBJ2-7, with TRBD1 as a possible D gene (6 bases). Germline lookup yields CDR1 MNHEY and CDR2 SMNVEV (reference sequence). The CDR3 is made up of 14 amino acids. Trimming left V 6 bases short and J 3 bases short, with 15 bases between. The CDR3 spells CASRLSGAHYEQYF. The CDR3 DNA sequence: TGTGCCAGCAGACTCTCAGGGGCCCACTACGAGCAGTACTTC.

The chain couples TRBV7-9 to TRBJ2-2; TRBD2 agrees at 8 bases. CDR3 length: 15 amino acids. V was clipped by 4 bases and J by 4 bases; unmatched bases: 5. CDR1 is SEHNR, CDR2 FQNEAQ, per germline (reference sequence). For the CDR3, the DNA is TGTGCCAGCAGCTCTAGACTAGCGCCCACCGGGGAGCTGTTTTTT. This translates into CASSSRLAPTGELFF.

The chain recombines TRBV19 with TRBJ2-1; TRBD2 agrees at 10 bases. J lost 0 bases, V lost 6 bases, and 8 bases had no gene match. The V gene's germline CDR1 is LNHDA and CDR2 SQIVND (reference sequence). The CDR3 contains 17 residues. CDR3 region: CASRTGLAVSSYNEQFF. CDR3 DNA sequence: TGTGCCAGTAGGACTGGACTAGCGGTTAGCTCCTACAATGAGCAGTTCTTC.

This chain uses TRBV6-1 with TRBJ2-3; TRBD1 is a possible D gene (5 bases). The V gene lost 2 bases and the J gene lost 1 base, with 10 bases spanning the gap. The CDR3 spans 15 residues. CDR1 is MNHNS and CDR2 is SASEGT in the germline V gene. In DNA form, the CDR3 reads TGTGCCAGCAGTGAACGTCAGGGTGGCACAGATACGCAGTATTTT. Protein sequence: CASSERQGGTDTQYF.

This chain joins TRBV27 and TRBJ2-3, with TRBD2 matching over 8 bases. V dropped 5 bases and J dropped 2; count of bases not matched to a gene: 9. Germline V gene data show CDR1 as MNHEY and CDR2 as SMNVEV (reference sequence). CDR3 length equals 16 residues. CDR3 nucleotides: TGTGCCAGCAGTAAGAAGACTAGCGTCATCACAGATACGCAGTATTTT. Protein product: CASSKKTSVITDTQYF.

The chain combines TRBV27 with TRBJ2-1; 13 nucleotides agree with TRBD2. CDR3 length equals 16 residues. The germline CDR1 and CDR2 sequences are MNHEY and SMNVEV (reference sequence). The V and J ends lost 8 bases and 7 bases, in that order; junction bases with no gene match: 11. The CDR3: CASWRTSGSLWNEQFF. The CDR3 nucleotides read TGTGCCAGCTGGCGGACTAGCGGGAGTTTGTGGAATGAGCAGTTCTTC.

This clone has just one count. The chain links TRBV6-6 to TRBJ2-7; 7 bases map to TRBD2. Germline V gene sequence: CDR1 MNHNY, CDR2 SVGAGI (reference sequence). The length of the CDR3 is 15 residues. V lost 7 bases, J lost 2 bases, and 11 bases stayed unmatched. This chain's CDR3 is CASTLDWGGTYEQYF. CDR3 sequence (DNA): TGTGCCAGCACCCTAGACTGGGGAGGGACCTACGAGCAGTACTTC.